This T cell receptor (beta chain) was retrieved from a study of control samples from healthy donors and cancer patients. The method was immunoSEQ multiplex PCR; TCRdb's version includes in-frame clones alone and lacks a portion of them. The sample includes about 77,000 clones, roughly 92% seen only once; the top ten take approximately 6%. This TCR was recovered from a woman between 55 and 75 years old in good health. The sequencing input was blood.

CDR3 in amino acids: CASSDRGPLDTQYF. CDR3 coding DNA: TGTGCCAGTAGTGACAGGGGACCCTTAGATACGCAGTATTTT. J is TRBJ2-3 and V is TRBV19, with 8 bases fitting TRBD1. This CDR3 contains 14 residues. Germline-derived CDR1 and CDR2 are LNHDA and SQIVND (reference sequence). V lost 5 bases to trimming and J lost 5 bases; unmatched junction nucleotides: 6.